The 7 T cell receptor beta chains below were found in one sample sequenced in a study of blood T cell repertoires in COVID-19. Data came from immunoSEQ multiplex PCR; TCRdb stores just in-frame clones and leaves some out. In the table there are about 260,000 clones, 84% of which are singletons. The source material was peripheral blood. Receptors originate from a human donor in a cohort sampled during active COVID-19.

This chain joins TRBV11-2 and TRBJ2-3; TRBD2 agrees at 16 bases. CDR1 and CDR2 (germline): SGHAT, FQNNGV. Unmatched junction bases numbered 4, after V lost 2 bases and J lost 5 bases. This CDR3 is built from 17 residues. The CDR3 DNA reads as TGTGCCAGCAGCTTAAGCGGGACTAGCGGGAGGGTAGATACGCAGTATTTT. This encodes CASSLSGTSGRVDTQYF.

This chain links TRBV18 with TRBJ1-1; D is perhaps TRBD1 (5 bases). The germline V and J ends were trimmed by 3 bases and 6 bases, with 11 bases remaining between them. CDR3 length: 13 amino acids. Germline loops: CDR1 KGHSH, CDR2 LQKENI. The CDR3: CASSPGDSAEAFF. The CDR3 region has the DNA TGTGCCAGCTCACCTGGAGACAGTGCTGAAGCTTTCTTT. The full variable domain, in which reference TRBV18 and TRBJ1-1 provide the parts outside the CDR3, is NAGVMQNPRHLVRRRGQEARLRCSPMKGHSHVYWYRQLPEEGLKFMVYLQKENIIDESGMPKERFSAEFPKEGPSILRIQQVVRGDSAAYFCASSPGDSAEAFFGQGTRLTVV.

This sequence joins TRBV19 and TRBJ1-3, with no clear D. V was clipped by 2 bases and J by 4 bases, with 12 bases between them. Germline lookup yields CDR1 LNHDA and CDR2 SQIVND (reference sequence). The CDR3 length is 15 residues. The CDR3 DNA is TGTGCCAGTAGTATAAACTGGGCTTCGGGAAACACCATATATTTT. Amino acid sequence: CASSINWASGNTIYF.

This clone appeared once. This chain connects TRBV3-1 (or the pseudogene TRBV3-2) to TRBJ2-7; 7 positions agree with TRBD1. The length of the CDR3 is 13 residues. CDR1 and CDR2 (germline): LGHDT, YNNKEL (reference sequence). Germline trimming cut 3 bases from V and 5 bases from J; bases unmatched to any gene: 4. In DNA form, the CDR3 reads TGTGCCAGCAGCCACGGGACAGTTGACGAGCAGTACTTC. Amino acids: CASSHGTVDEQYF.

The genes are TRBV24-1 and TRBJ1-5, with 9 bases that match TRBD1. Germline V lookup: CDR1 KGHDR, CDR2 SFDVKD. The CDR3 has 16 amino acids. Losses at the gene ends were 4 bases for V and 7 bases for J; bases not matched to a gene: 10. In DNA, the CDR3 is TGTGCCACCAGTGACTCCGGGACAGGGCTTGGCCAGCCCCAGCATTTT. Residues: CATSDSGTGLGQPQHF.

The chain links TRBV7-9 to TRBJ2-1, with 11 positions matching TRBD2. The CDR3 length is 16 residues. V was pared by 5 bases and J by 3 bases, with 6 bases of the junction left unmatched. Germline V gene sequence: CDR1 SEHNR, CDR2 FQNEAQ (reference sequence). The CDR3 DNA follows: TGTGCCAGCAGCCGGGGGACTAGCGGATTCTACAATGAGCAGTTCTTC. This gives the protein CASSRGTSGFYNEQFF.

This clone occurred many times. This chain uses TRBV7-2 with TRBJ2-7; D is possibly TRBD2 (6 bases). V lost 6 bases and J 5 bases, leaving 17 bases between the germline ends. Germline lookup yields CDR1 SGHTA and CDR2 FQGNSA. CDR3 length equals 14 residues. The CDR3 region is CASSGGAPPDEQYF. DNA of the CDR3: TGTGCCAGCAGTGGAGGGGCCCCTCCTGACGAGCAGTACTTC. Full variable domain (remainder filled in from reference TRBV7-2 and TRBJ2-7): GAGVSQSPSNKVTEKGKDVELRCDPISGHTALYWYRQSLGQGLEFLIYFQGNSAPDKSGLPSDRFSAERTGGSVSTLTIQRTQQEDSAVYLCASSGGAPPDEQYFGPGTRLTVT.